The 11 T cell receptor beta chains below were found in one sample sequenced in a study of beta chain features in type 1 diabetes. TCRB transcripts that were expressed got sequenced, as all of the isolated RNA had been reverse transcribed. TCRdb keeps only in-frame clones here, not all; method: immunoSEQ multiplex PCR. Seen here are some 150,000 clones, around 9.3% observed once, and the top ten hold roughly 1.4%. Sequencing used naive CD4+ T cells from blood. These receptors originate from a man between 18 and 35 years old in good health.

This clone has more than one count but fewer than ten. This chain joins TRBV7-2 and TRBJ2-1; 10 bases align to TRBD1. J was trimmed by 9 bases and V by 2 bases; bases with no gene match: 4. Germline-derived CDR1 and CDR2 are SGHTA and FQGNSA. The CDR3 spans 14 residues. CDR3 coding DNA: TGTGCCAGCAGCTTACAGGGACAGGGGTCTGAGCAGTTCTTC. It specifies CASSLQGQGSEQFF.

Note on this clone: At one end, the junction sequence differs from germline, possibly due to a read error. This chain joins TRBV7-2 and TRBJ2-3; 10 nucleotides align to TRBD2. This CDR3 comprises 16 residues. CDR1 is SGHTA, CDR2 FQGNSA, per germline. CDR3 DNA: TGTGCCAGCAGCTCCCGTAAGCGGGGGGGCACGGATACGCAGTATTTT. Amino acid sequence: CASSSRKRGGTDTQYF.

This clone has just a few counts. V gene TRBV7-9 combines with J gene TRBJ2-7; D is ambiguous. V lost 2 bases, J lost 3 bases, and 8 bases lay in between. Germline CDR1 reads SEHNR; CDR2 reads FQNEAQ (reference sequence). The CDR3 is 13 amino acids. The CDR3 DNA follows: TGTGCCAGCAGCTTAACCAACTTCTACGAGCAGTACTTC. Translating gives CASSLTNFYEQYF.

The rearrangement uses TRBV11-2 and TRBJ2-2; possibly TRBD1 for D (6 bases). CDR1 is SGHAT and CDR2 is FQNNGV in the germline V gene. V lost 5 bases and J lost 5, with 15 bases in between. The CDR3 has 15 amino acids. CDR3 in amino acids: CASSPSRGSTGELFF. The DNA of the CDR3 is TGTGCCAGCAGCCCCTCCAGGGGTAGTACCGGGGAGCTGTTTTTT. The full variable domain, in which reference TRBV11-2 and TRBJ2-2 provide the parts outside the CDR3, is EAGVAQSPRYKIIEKRQSVAFWCNPISGHATLYWYQQILGQGPKLLIQFQNNGVVDDSQLPKDRFSAERLKGVDSTLKIQPAKLEDSAVYLCASSPSRGSTGELFFGEGSRLTVL.

This clone was recorded a few times. The chain uses TRBV6-6 and TRBJ1-3; no clear D. Trimming left V 6 bases short and J 0 bases short, with 15 bases between. The CDR3 consists of 16 residues. Per germline, CDR1 MNHNY and CDR2 SVGAGI (reference sequence). For the CDR3, the DNA is TGTGCCAGCAGCCTTGGGCTTCTGAGCTCTGGAAACACCATATATTTT. Its protein product is CASSLGLLSSGNTIYF.

This clone was seen a few times. The V and J genes are TRBV7-2 and TRBJ1-4, with a possible D match to TRBD1 (6 bases). Trimming stripped 5 bases from V and 6 bases from J, with 13 bases between. CDR1 and CDR2 from the germline V gene are SGHTA and FQGNSA. This CDR3 is 14 amino acids long. This CDR3 is CASSQRGGDEKLFF. In DNA, the CDR3 is TGTGCCAGCAGCCAAAGGGGGGGTGATGAAAAACTGTTTTTT. Combining the CDR3 with reference TRBV7-2 and TRBJ1-4 gives the whole variable domain GAGVSQSPSNKVTEKGKDVELRCDPISGHTALYWYRQSLGQGLEFLIYFQGNSAPDKSGLPSDRFSAERTGGSVSTLTIQRTQQEDSAVYLCASSQRGGDEKLFFGSGTQLSVL.

This clone was seen ten or more times. The V gene is TRBV5-1, the J gene TRBJ2-7; TRBD2 matches at 10 bases. V shed 4 bases and J 6 bases; nucleotides not matched to a gene: 1. Germline V gene lookup returns CDR1 SGHRS and CDR2 YFSETQ. The CDR3 has 12 residues. The CDR3 spells CASSPSGGEQYF. CDR3 coding DNA: TGCGCCAGCAGCCCTAGCGGGGGCGAGCAGTACTTC.

The DNA of the CDR3 is TGTGCCAGCAGCGGTGGGACAGGGAGGATCTCACCCCTCCACTTT. Protein sequence: CASSGGTGRISPLHF. The chain joins TRBV9 to TRBJ1-6; TRBD1 agrees at 9 bases. Looked up from germline, CDR1 is SGDLS and CDR2 is YYNGEE. The CDR3 sequence is 15 residues long. V gave up 3 bases and J gave up 10 bases; unmatched junction bases: 8. The entire variable domain, with the rest obtained from reference TRBV9 and TRBJ1-6, is as follows: DSGVTQTPKHLITATGQRVTLRCSPRSGDLSVYWYQQSLDQGLQFLIQYYNGEERAKGNILERFSAQQFPDLHSELNLSSLELGDSALYFCASSGGTGRISPLHFGNGTRLTVT.

The V and J genes are TRBV7-2 and TRBJ2-7, with D hard to call. Trimming took 5 bases from V and 7 from J, leaving 9 bases between them. This CDR3 region has 11 residues. CDR1 and CDR2 from the germline V gene are SGHTA and FQGNSA. The CDR3 bases are TGTGCCAGCAGCGCCGCCGGGGAGCAGTACTTC. Protein: CASSAAGEQYF.

The V call is TRBV19, the J call TRBJ2-7, with a possible D match to TRBD2 (7 bases). The CDR3 runs to 14 residues. Germline V gives CDR1 LNHDA, CDR2 SQIVND (reference sequence). V was cut by 3 bases and J by 5 bases, with 14 bases left in between. The CDR3 nucleotides are TGTGCCAGTAGTATTCGCGGGGGCGAGAACGAGCAGTACTTC. Amino acid sequence: CASSIRGGENEQYF.

This clone was counted only a few times. This chain connects TRBV9 to TRBJ2-5; tentative D call: TRBD2 (5 bases). V lost 4 bases and J lost 0, with 16 bases in between. The CDR3 runs 16 residues. Germline lookup yields CDR1 SGDLS and CDR2 YYNGEE. The CDR3 here is CASSSKDSPYQETQYF. In DNA, the CDR3 is TGTGCCAGCAGCAGCAAGGACTCACCGTACCAAGAGACCCAGTACTTC.